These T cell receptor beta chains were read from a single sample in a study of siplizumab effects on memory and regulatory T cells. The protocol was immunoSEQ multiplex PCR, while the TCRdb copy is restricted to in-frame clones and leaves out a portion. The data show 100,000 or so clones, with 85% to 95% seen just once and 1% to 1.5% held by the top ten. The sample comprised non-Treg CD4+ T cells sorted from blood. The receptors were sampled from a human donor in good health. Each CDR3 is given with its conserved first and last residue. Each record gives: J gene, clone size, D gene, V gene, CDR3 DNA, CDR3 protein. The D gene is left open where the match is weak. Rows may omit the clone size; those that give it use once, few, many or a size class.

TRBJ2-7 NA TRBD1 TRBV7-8 TGTGCCAGCAGCCCAAGGGGGCTCGACTACTCCTACGAGCAGTACTTC CASSPRGLDYSYEQYF
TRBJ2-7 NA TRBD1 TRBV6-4 TGTGCCAGCAGTGACGTTGGGGACAGTTCCTACGAGCAGTACTTC CASSDVGDSSYEQYF
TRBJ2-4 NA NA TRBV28 TGTGCCACGATGAATGGCGGAGCCAAAAACATTCAGTACTTC CATMNGGAKNIQYF
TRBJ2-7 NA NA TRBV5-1 TGCGCCAGCAGCTTGAATAACGTCTACTCCTACGAGCAGTACTTC CASSLNNVYSYEQYF
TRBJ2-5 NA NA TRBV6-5 TGTGCCAGCACCAGCCCGGCCGGAAGATTAGAGACCCAGTACTTC CASTSPAGRLETQYF
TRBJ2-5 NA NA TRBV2 TGTGCCAGCAGTGACAGGCAGGGCCCCTACTTC CASSDRQGPYF
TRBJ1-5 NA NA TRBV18 TGTGCCAGCTCTCCCGTCCTTGACGGCGGAAATCAGCCCCAGCATTTT CASSPVLDGGNQPQHF
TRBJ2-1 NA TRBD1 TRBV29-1 TGCAGCGCCCGTGGACAGGGGATACTGAATGAGCAGTTCTTC CSARGQGILNEQFF
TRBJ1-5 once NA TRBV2 TGTGCCAGCAGGACTACCCCTTCTGGTCGACAGCCCCAGCATTTT CASRTTPSGRQPQHF
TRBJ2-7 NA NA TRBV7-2 TGTGCCAGCAGCCAAGCGAAACCCTCCTACGAGCAGTACTTC CASSQAKPSYEQYF
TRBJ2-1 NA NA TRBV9 TGTGCCAGCAGCGTAGTCGGGGGAGCAGGGAATGAGCAGTTCTTC CASSVVGGAGNEQFF
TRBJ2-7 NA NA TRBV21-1 TGTGCCAGCAGCAAAGGAGGAACGGGGTTCTACTACGAGCAGTACTTC CASSKGGTGFYYEQYF
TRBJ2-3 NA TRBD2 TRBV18 TGTGCCAGCTCAAGGGCGGCGGGAGCCCCAGATACGCAGTATTTT CASSRAAGAPDTQYF
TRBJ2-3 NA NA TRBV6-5 TGTGCCAGCAGTCGCTGGGACACTTACACAGATACGCAGTATTTT CASSRWDTYTDTQYF
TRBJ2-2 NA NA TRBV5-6 TGTGCCAGCAGCTTGTACCCAGGGGAGGTCTTCACCGGGGAGCTGTTTTTT CASSLYPGEVFTGELFF
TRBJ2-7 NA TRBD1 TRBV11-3 TGTGCCAGCAGCTACAGACAGGGGTACGAGCAGTACTTC CASSYRQGYEQYF
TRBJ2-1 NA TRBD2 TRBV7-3 TGTGCCAGCAGCTTAGGACTAGGTAACTACAATGAGCAGTTCTTC CASSLGLGNYNEQFF
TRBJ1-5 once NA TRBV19 TGTGCCAGTAGTATAGCGGGGGGCCAGCCCCAGCATTTT CASSIAGGQPQHF
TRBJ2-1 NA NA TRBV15 TGTGCCACCAGCAGAGACAGTTTTGGGGACAATGAGCAGTTCTTC CATSRDSFGDNEQFF
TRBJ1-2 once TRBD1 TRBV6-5 TGTGCCAGCAGTTACTCTACCCGGACAGGGTCCGGCTACACCTTC CASSYSTRTGSGYTF
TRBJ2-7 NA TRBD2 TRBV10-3 TGTGCCATCGGTGGGAGGGGTTACGAGCAGTACTTC CAIGGRGYEQYF
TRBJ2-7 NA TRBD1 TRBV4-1 TGCGCCAGCAGCCACGAGGGACAGGGAGTGGGCGAGCAGTACTTC CASSHEGQGVGEQYF
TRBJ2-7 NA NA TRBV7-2 TGTGCCAGCAGCTCGCAGGGGGGTTCCTACGAGCAGTACTTC CASSSQGGSYEQYF
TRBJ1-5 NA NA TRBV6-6 TGTGCCAGCAGGGTACGGGGTTCGGGACAGCCCCAGCATTTT CASRVRGSGQPQHF
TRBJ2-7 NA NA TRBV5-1 TGCGCCAGCAGCTTGGACTCCGGAGGGCTGATCTACGAGCAGTACTTC CASSLDSGGLIYEQYF
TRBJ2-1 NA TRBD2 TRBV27 TGTGCCAGCAGTATCCGGAATACCTTAGCGGGAGGGCCAAATGAGCAGTTCTTC CASSIRNTLAGGPNEQFF
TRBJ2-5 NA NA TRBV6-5 TGTGCCAGCGGGAGGGGGACAGGACAAGAGACCCAGTACTTC CASGRGTGQETQYF
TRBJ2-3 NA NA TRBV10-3 TGTGCCATCAGCCACACTACAGGGCCCACTAGCACAGATACGCAGTATTTT CAISHTTGPTSTDTQYF
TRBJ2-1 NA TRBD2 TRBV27 TGTGCCAGCAGGCGGACTAGCGGGAGTTACAATGAGCAGTTCTTC CASRRTSGSYNEQFF
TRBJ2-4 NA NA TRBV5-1 TGCGCCAGCAGCCGGAAGACAGGGGAGGGAAACATTCAGTACTTC CASSRKTGEGNIQYF
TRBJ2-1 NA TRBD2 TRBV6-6 TGTGCCAGCAGGACTAGCGGGGATGAGCAGTTCTTC CASRTSGDEQFF
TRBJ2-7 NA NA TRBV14 TGTGCCAGCAGCCAATCGGAAGGGTACTACTACGAGCAGTACTTC CASSQSEGYYYEQYF
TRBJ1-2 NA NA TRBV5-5 TGTGCCAGCAGCTTACGGGGTGGTGATGGCTACACCTTC CASSLRGGDGYTF
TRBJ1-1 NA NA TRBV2 TGTGCCAGCACCCGGGACCTGAACACTGAAGCTTTCTTT CASTRDLNTEAFF
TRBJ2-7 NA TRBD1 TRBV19 TGTGCCAGTAGCGGACAGGGTTTTGGCGAGCAGTACTTC CASSGQGFGEQYF
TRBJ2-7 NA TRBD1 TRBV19 TGTGCCAGTAGTAAGGACAGGGGGGCCTACGAGCAGTACTTC CASSKDRGAYEQYF
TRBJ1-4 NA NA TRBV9 TGTGCCAGCAGCGCCGAGGGTGCAGCTAATGAAAAACTGTTTTTT CASSAEGAANEKLFF
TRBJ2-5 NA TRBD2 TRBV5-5 TGTGCCAGCAGCATATTAACTAGCGGGAGCCCCCAAGAGACCCAGTACTTC CASSILTSGSPQETQYF
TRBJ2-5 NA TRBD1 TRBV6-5 TGTGCCAGCAGACGACAGGGGAAGGGAGAGACCCAGTACTTC CASRRQGKGETQYF
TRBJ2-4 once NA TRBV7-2 TGTGCCAGCAGCCAAAACACAGGGAGAAACATTCAGTACTTC CASSQNTGRNIQYF
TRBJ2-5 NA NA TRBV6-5 TGTGCCAGCAGTTACAGAGAAGGGACGGGAGAGACCCAGTACTTC CASSYREGTGETQYF
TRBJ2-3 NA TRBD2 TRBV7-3 TGTGCCAGCAGCTTAGGACCGGGACTAGCGGGAATAAGCACAGATACGCAGTATTTT CASSLGPGLAGISTDTQYF